Presented here are 22 T cell receptor beta chains from one specimen sequenced in a study of T cells expressing NK-cell markers. Reprocessing the 5' RACE reads, TCRdb reports a single entry for every CDR3 protein and omits DNA. The sample table includes 550,000 or so distinct CDR3 sequences. Sequencing was performed on blood T cells: a sorted CD56 or NKG2C T cell subset, CD4+ or CD8+ T cells, or bulk PBMC T cells (not recorded which). All receptors come from a man between 18 and 35 years old in good health.

J is TRBJ2-1 and V is TRBV20-1; as DNA is missing, the TRBD1 call by TCRdb cannot be tested. Per germline, CDR1 DFQATT and CDR2 SNEGSKA (reference sequence). CDR3 size: 15 residues. CDR3: CSARRTGGGHNEQFF.

The chain links TRBV10-3 to TRBJ2-3; TCRdb indicates TRBD2, and absent DNA this call remains unverified. From germline, CDR1 is ENHRY and CDR2 SYGVKD. The CDR3 is 13 amino acids. The CDR3 here is CAIDSGDADTQYF.

The chain recombines TRBV4-3 with TRBJ2-2; without DNA, the TCRdb call of TRBD2 cannot be checked. CDR3 length: 14 residues. Per germline, CDR1 LGHNA and CDR2 YSLEER. CDR3 in amino acids: CASSQTGVLGELFF.

The chain uses TRBV7-2 and TRBJ2-2. The CDR3 has 15 residues. The germline V gene encodes CDR1 SGHTA and CDR2 FQGNSA. CDR3 residues: CASSLGDGHTGELFF.

This chain joins TRBV4-3 and TRBJ1-4. The CDR3 extends over 13 amino acids. CDR1 is LGHNA and CDR2 is YSLEER in the germline V gene. The CDR3 is CASSQEHPEKLFF.

This chain connects TRBV4-2 to TRBJ2-3; as DNA is missing, the TRBD2 call by TCRdb cannot be tested. The CDR3 covers 20 residues. Germline V gives CDR1 LGHNA, CDR2 YNFKEQ. CDR3 amino acids: CASSPYNPGTSGRVPDTQYF.

This rearrangement joins TRBV12-3 or TRBV12-4 to TRBJ1-5. This CDR3 comprises 14 residues. The CDR3 reads CASSFAGRHQPQHF.

The chain couples TRBV6-1 to TRBJ2-3; TCRdb's assignment of TRBD2 cannot be checked, as there is no DNA. CDR1 is MNHNS and CDR2 is SASEGT in the germline V gene. The CDR3 contains 13 residues. The CDR3 is CASGRLAADTQYF.

This rearrangement joins TRBV28 to TRBJ2-7; TCRdb's D call, TRBD1, is unchecked because there is no DNA. CDR3 length equals 12 residues. Per the germline V gene, CDR1 is MDHEN and CDR2 is SYDVKM. The CDR3 is CASSGTVVWQYF.

This chain uses TRBV29-1 with TRBJ2-1; as DNA is missing, the TRBD2 call by TCRdb cannot be tested. The CDR3 has 17 residues. CDR1 is SQVTM, CDR2 ANQGSEA, per germline. The CDR3 sequence is CSVERQIPGLAGFEQFF.

This chain links TRBV5-1 with TRBJ2-2. Germline V CDR1 and CDR2: SGHRS, YFSETQ. The CDR3 extends over 14 amino acids. The CDR3 is CASSLDVGTGELFF.

This sequence joins TRBV20-1 and TRBJ2-1; lacking DNA, the TRBD2 call made by TCRdb goes unchecked. The CDR3 length is 16 residues. Germline V gene lookup returns CDR1 DFQATT and CDR2 SNEGSKA (reference sequence). This CDR3 reads CSARGLGWESSNEQFF.

V gene TRBV19 combines with J gene TRBJ2-6; the TCRdb call, TRBD1, lacks DNA for checking. The germline V gene has CDR1 LNHDA and CDR2 SQIVND (reference sequence). The CDR3 is made up of 18 amino acids. CDR3 amino acids: CASSANLGQFSGANVLTF.

This chain joins TRBV7-9 and TRBJ2-1; the TCRdb call, TRBD1, lacks DNA for checking. Per germline, CDR1 SEHNR and CDR2 FQNEAQ (reference sequence). The CDR3 runs 13 residues. The CDR3 region is CASSPPMAGPRFF.

V gene TRBV12-3 or TRBV12-4 combines with J gene TRBJ1-5. The CDR3 totals 19 residues. Here the CDR3 reads CASSDQDSPGLKLNQPQHF.

The genes are TRBV5-4 and TRBJ1-3. CDR1 and CDR2 (germline): SGHNT, YYREEE (reference sequence). The CDR3 has 15 residues. CDR3 amino acids: CASSLDTVAGNTIYF.

This chain uses TRBV11-2 with TRBJ2-5; TCRdb picks TRBD1, but there is no DNA to check that call. The CDR3 totals 16 residues. CDR1 and CDR2 from the germline V gene are SGHAT and FQNNGV. CDR3 protein: CASSHWGQGASETQYF.

The chain employs TRBV2 and TRBJ2-1. Germline V gene sequence: CDR1 SNHLY, CDR2 FYNNEI. The CDR3 has 16 residues. CDR3 region: CASSEVSGRSYNEQFF.

The chain has TRBV5-1 and TRBJ2-3; as DNA is missing, the TRBD1 call by TCRdb cannot be tested. This CDR3 spans 15 amino acids. Germline V CDR1 and CDR2: SGHRS, YFSETQ. The CDR3 sequence is CASTQGGTGTDTQYF.

V is TRBV7-2 and J is TRBJ2-7; TCRdb names TRBD2, which stays unverified in the absence of DNA. CDR1 is SGHTA and CDR2 is FQGNSA in the germline V gene. The CDR3 length is 15 residues. CDR3: CASSSSWTSTYEQYF. Drawing the rest from reference TRBV7-2 and TRBJ2-7, the complete variable domain is GAGVSQSPSNKVTEKGKDVELRCDPISGHTALYWYRQSLGQGLEFLIYFQGNSAPDKSGLPSDRFSAERTGGSVSTLTIQRTQQEDSAVYLCASSSSWTSTYEQYFGPGTRLTVT.

The chain uses TRBV5-5 and TRBJ2-2; TCRdb picks TRBD1, but there is no DNA to check that call. CDR3 length: 16 residues. Germline CDR1 and CDR2: SGHKS and YYEKEE (reference sequence). This chain's CDR3 is CASSLFGRGPTGELFF.

The chain links TRBV18 to TRBJ2-3; TCRdb designates TRBD1, a call that cannot be tested without DNA. The CDR3 consists of 13 residues. From germline, CDR1 is KGHSH and CDR2 LQKENI. The CDR3 protein is CASSAQKADTQYF.